Listed below are T cell receptor beta chains from one sample, sequenced in a study of shared clonotypes between healthy human individuals. Method: immunoSEQ multiplex PCR; TCRdb's copy keeps in-frame clones and lacks some. The sample has about 2.4 million clones, more than 80% seen once. Sequenced material: naive CD4+ T cells sorted from blood. Source of these receptors: a man aged 18 to 29 in good health. Both conserved end residues are part of each CDR3. D genes are given only for firm matches. Expanded clones are given a class, and other clones once, few, many or no size at all.

j_call v_call d_call clone_size cdr3_nt cdr3_aa
TRBJ2-3 TRBV14 NA NA TGTGCCAGCAGCCAAGATCTCCGCAATACGCAGTATTTT CASSQDLRNTQYF
TRBJ1-4 TRBV4-3 TRBD1 NA TGCGCCAGCAGCCTGGCCGGGACAGGGTATGAAAAACTGTTTTTT CASSLAGTGYEKLFF
TRBJ1-2 TRBV6-1 NA few TGTGCCAGCAAGCCCACCGGGACCGAGGGTGGCTACACCTTC CASKPTGTEGGYTF
TRBJ2-2 TRBV18 NA NA TGTGCCAGCTCACCGCAGGTGGAGGGAGTTTACACCGGGGAGCTGTTTTTT CASSPQVEGVYTGELFF
TRBJ1-2 TRBV28 TRBD1 NA TGTGCCAGCAGACCTGGACAGGGGTATGGCTACACCTTC CASRPGQGYGYTF
TRBJ2-7 TRBV18 NA NA TGTGCCAGCTCACCACCGGGAAGGGTTGGCGAGCAGTACTTC CASSPPGRVGEQYF
TRBJ2-2 TRBV4-3 TRBD2 NA TGCGCCAGCAGCCAGGCTCTAGCGGGAGAAACCACCGGGGAGCTGTTTTTT CASSQALAGETTGELFF
TRBJ2-3 TRBV10-1 NA NA TGCGCCAGCAGTGAGTCGCGGACAGGAGGGGGAGATACGCAGTATTTT CASSESRTGGGDTQYF
TRBJ2-2 TRBV7-9 TRBD1 NA TGTGCCAGCAGCTTAGCGGGACAGATGAACACCGGGGAGCTGTTTTTT CASSLAGQMNTGELFF
TRBJ2-1 TRBV19 NA NA TGTGCCAGTAGGGGGGCCCAGTCCTACAATGAGCAGTTCTTC CASRGAQSYNEQFF
TRBJ1-2 TRBV6-6 NA once TGTGCCAGCAGTACGGACTATGGCTACACCTTC CASSTDYGYTF
TRBJ2-7 TRBV27 NA once TGTGCCAGCAGTGATCAGGCGGGTACTTCCTACGAGCAGTACTTC CASSDQAGTSYEQYF
TRBJ1-4 TRBV30 NA NA TGTGCCTGGAGAAGAGGGTATAATGAAAAACTGTTTTTT CAWRRGYNEKLFF
TRBJ2-1 TRBV6-5 NA NA TGTGCCAGCCCCACTAGCAGCGAGCAGTTCTTC CASPTSSEQFF
TRBJ2-1 TRBV6-5 NA NA TGTGCCAGCAGTTACTCGGCGGGCAGCTCCTACAATGAGCAGTTCTTC CASSYSAGSSYNEQFF
TRBJ1-2 TRBV6-1 NA NA TGTGCCAGCAGTGAAGCAGACAGCCCCTCCTATGGCTACACCTTC CASSEADSPSYGYTF
TRBJ2-7 TRBV5-1 TRBD2 NA TGCGCCAGCAGCGCCCCGGGACTAGAAAGGCTCGAGCAGTACTTC CASSAPGLERLEQYF
TRBJ1-4 TRBV4-3 NA NA TGCGCCAGCAGCCAAGAGCTGTTGGTTCGAGAAAAACTGTTTTTT CASSQELLVREKLFF
TRBJ1-4 TRBV19 NA NA TGTGCCAGTAGTATGGGGGGGACTAATGAAAAACTGTTTTTT CASSMGGTNEKLFF
TRBJ2-7 TRBV4-3 NA NA TGCGCCAGCAGCCAAGAGAGGGGATCGGGGCTAGCTAACGAGCAGTACTTC CASSQERGSGLANEQYF
TRBJ2-7 TRBV9 NA once TGTGCCAGCAGCGTAGTGACCACCAGTGAGCAGTACTTC CASSVVTTSEQYF
TRBJ2-2 TRBV18 NA NA TGTGCCAGCTCAGGGGACCGCACCGGGGAGCTGTTTTTT CASSGDRTGELFF
TRBJ2-5 TRBV6-1 TRBD2 once TGTGCCACCTTGACTAGCGGGACCCAAGAGACCCAGTACTTC CATLTSGTQETQYF
TRBJ1-1 TRBV19 NA NA TGTGCCAGTAGTAATGTCTCACCCGGTGCTGAAGCTTTCTTT CASSNVSPGAEAFF